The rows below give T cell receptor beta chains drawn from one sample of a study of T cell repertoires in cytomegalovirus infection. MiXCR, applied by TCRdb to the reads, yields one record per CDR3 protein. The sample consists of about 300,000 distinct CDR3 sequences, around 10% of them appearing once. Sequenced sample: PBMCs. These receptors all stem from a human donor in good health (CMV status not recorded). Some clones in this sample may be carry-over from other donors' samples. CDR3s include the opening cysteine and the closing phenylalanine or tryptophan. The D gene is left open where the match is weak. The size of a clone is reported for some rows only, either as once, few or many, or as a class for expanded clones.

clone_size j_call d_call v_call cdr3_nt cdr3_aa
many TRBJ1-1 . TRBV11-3 TGTGCCAGCAGCTTAGGCAAGGGGAACACTGAAGCTTTCTTT CASSLGKGNTEAFF
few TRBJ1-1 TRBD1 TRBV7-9 TGTGCCAGCAGCTCTACGGGACAGTCGAACACTGAAGCTTTCTTT CASSSTGQSNTEAFF
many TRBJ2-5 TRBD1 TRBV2 TGTGCCAGCAGGATGACAGGGGCTAACCAAGAGACCCAGTACTTC CASRMTGANQETQYF
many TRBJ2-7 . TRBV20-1 TGCAGTATGTCGCGGGCGGGGGCCCCCTACGAGCAGTACTTC CSMSRAGAPYEQYF
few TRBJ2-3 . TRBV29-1 TGCAGCGGCCCCAGGGACATCTGCACAGATACGCAGTATTTT CSGPRDICTDTQYF
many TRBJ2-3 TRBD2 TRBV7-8 TGTGCCAGCAGCCCCCTAGCGGGGGCTCCCACAGATACGCAGTATTTT CASSPLAGAPTDTQYF
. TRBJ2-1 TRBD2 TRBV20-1 TGCAGTGCTCACACGTGGAGGGTAGCGGGGATGAATGAGCAGTTCTTC CSAHTWRVAGMNEQFF
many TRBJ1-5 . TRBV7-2 TGTGCCAGCAGCCCAGGGTGGGGGGCAGGCAATCAGCCCCAGCATTTT CASSPGWGAGNQPQHF
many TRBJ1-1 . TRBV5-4 TGTGCCAGCAGCTTGGACCAGGTGAAAGCTTTCTTT CASSLDQVKAFF
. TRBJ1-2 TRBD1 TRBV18 TGTGCCAGCTCTCACGACAGGGAACCATACGGCTACACCTTC CASSHDREPYGYTF
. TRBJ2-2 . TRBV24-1 TGTGCCACCAGTGATTTTAAGACAGGAGACACCGGGGAGCTGTTTTTT CATSDFKTGDTGELFF
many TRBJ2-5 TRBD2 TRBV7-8 TGTGCCAGCAGCTTAGAATTGTACGAGCGGGGGAGCATGAAGACCCAGTACTTC CASSLELYERGSMKTQYF
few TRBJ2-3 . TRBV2 TGTGCCAGCAGTGATGGCAGTTATAGCACAGATACGCAGTATTTT CASSDGSYSTDTQYF
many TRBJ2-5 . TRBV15 TGTGCCACCAGCAGAGTGCCCAGTTTACTAGGGACCCAGTACTTC CATSRVPSLLGTQYF